One and the same sample provided the 31 T cell receptor beta chains below, sequenced in a study of cytomegalovirus exposure and HLA in healthy donors. In the PCR, 60 Vbeta and 13 Jbeta primers were used. The repertoire was sequenced with immunoSEQ multiplex PCR; TCRdb's copy has only in-frame clones and lacks some. The sample holds some 150,000 clones; roughly 79% are singletons and the top ten take under 0.8%. The sequencing sample was made of PBMCs. The receptors derive from a male donor in good health and CMV-seronegative.

CDR3 amino acids: CASSSGQGGSPLHF. The CDR3 nucleotides read TGTGCCAGCAGCTCCGGACAGGGAGGATCACCCCTCCACTTT. The rearrangement uses TRBV7-2 and TRBJ1-6; 8 bases fit TRBD1. The CDR3 is 14 amino acids. V gave up 4 bases and J gave up 10 bases; unmatched junction bases: 6. Germline V CDR1 and CDR2: SGHTA, FQGNSA.

V and J are TRBV7-6 and TRBJ2-5; D is unclear. V was clipped by 6 bases and J by 2 bases, with 13 bases between them. The length of the CDR3 is 14 residues. CDR1 is SGHVS and CDR2 is FNYEAQ in the germline V gene. Written as DNA, the CDR3 is TGTGCCAGCAGTTTGCAGCGATGGCAAGAGACCCAGTACTTC. It translates to CASSLQRWQETQYF.

The CDR3 DNA is TGTGCCAGCAGCTTAGATCGACTAGCGGGAGGCTCCTACGAGCAGTACTTC. Residues: CASSLDRLAGGSYEQYF. The chain recombines TRBV7-6 with TRBJ2-7, with 13 bases matching TRBD2. This CDR3 contains 17 residues. Germline CDR1 and CDR2: SGHVS and FNYEAQ. J lost 0 bases, V lost 1 base, and 3 bases had no gene match. Full variable domain (rest looked up from reference TRBV7-6 and TRBJ2-7): GAGVSQSPRYKVTKRGQDVALRCDPISGHVSLYWYRQALGQGPEFLTYFNYEAQQDKSGLPNDRFSAERPEGSISTLTIQRTEQRDSAMYRCASSLDRLAGGSYEQYFGPGTRLTVT.

The chain is built from TRBV29-1 and TRBJ2-7; D possibly corresponds to TRBD1 (6 bases). Germline CDR1 and CDR2: SQVTM and ANQGSEA. The V end lost 4 bases, the J end lost 7 bases, and 8 bases lay between the germline ends. The CDR3 loop spans 10 amino acids. For the CDR3, the DNA is TGCAGCGTTGTACAGGGTGAGCAGTACTTC. Protein product: CSVVQGEQYF.

The CDR3 here is CASSKEAGPHGYTF. CDR3 nucleotides: TGTGCCAGCAGCAAAGAGGCAGGCCCCCACGGCTACACCTTC. J is TRBJ1-2 and V is TRBV21-1; the table's D call of TRBD1 was not tested on the DNA. TRBV21-1 is a pseudogene segment. This CDR3 has 14 amino acids.

The chain joins TRBV5-1 to TRBJ1-2, with 7 bases identical to TRBD1. Germline-derived CDR1 and CDR2 are SGHRS and YFSETQ. V dropped 5 bases and J dropped 3; count of bases not matched to a gene: 7. The CDR3 consists of 14 residues. The CDR3 DNA reads TGCGCCAGCAGTCGTTCCGGGACAGACTATGGCTACACCTTC. Translation gives CASSRSGTDYGYTF.

CDR3 DNA: TGTGCCAGCAGCCCTACGAACACCGGGGAGCTGTTTTTT. Its protein product is CASSPTNTGELFF. V gene TRBV7-6 combines with J gene TRBJ2-2; no clear D. The CDR3 covers 13 residues. V was clipped by 5 bases and J by 0 bases, with 4 bases between them. Looked up from germline, CDR1 is SGHVS and CDR2 is FNYEAQ.

V is TRBV11-2 and J is TRBJ2-7, with a tentative D call TRBD1 (6 bases). The CDR3 has 15 residues. Per the germline V gene, CDR1 is SGHAT and CDR2 is FQNNGV. The ends were cut back, 0 bases at V and 2 bases at J, with 11 bases in the middle. The CDR3 DNA sequence: TGTGCCAGCAGCTTAGATCTGAGGGGGACCTACGAGCAGTACTTC. Protein: CASSLDLRGTYEQYF.

The chain links TRBV2 to TRBJ2-7; D is unresolved. With 0 bases removed from V and 3 bases from J, the gap between germline ends came to 6 bases. From germline, CDR1 is SNHLY and CDR2 FYNNEI. This CDR3 has 13 residues. CDR3 amino acids: CASSEARFYEQYF. CDR3 bases: TGTGCCAGCAGTGAAGCGCGGTTCTACGAGCAGTACTTC.

This chain uses TRBV27 with TRBJ2-7; TRBD2 matches 11 bases. The CDR3 covers 15 residues. Germline V gives CDR1 MNHEY, CDR2 SMNVEV (reference sequence). V lost 6 bases, J lost 3 bases, and 7 bases stayed unmatched. The CDR3, as DNA: TGTGCCAGCAGGATTATAGCGGGAGGGATCTACGAGCAGTACTTC. Its protein product is CASRIIAGGIYEQYF.

The chain couples TRBV23-1 to TRBJ1-1; D is ambiguous. TRBV23-1 is identified as an open reading frame with a role that is uncertain. V lost 4 bases and J 3 bases, leaving 12 bases between the germline ends. CDR3 size: 14 residues. In DNA form, the CDR3 reads TGCGCCAGCAGTCCCGTCGCCGGGGACACTGAAGCTTTCTTT. Encoded protein: CASSPVAGDTEAFF.

This chain links TRBV6-1 with TRBJ1-1, with 9 bases identical to TRBD1. The CDR3 is made up of 15 amino acids. The germline gives CDR1 MNHNS, CDR2 SASEGT. The J segment lost 5 bases and the V segment lost 6 bases, leaving 10 bases of the junction unmatched. CDR3 in DNA: TGTGCCAGCAGAGTCCCCGGGACAGGGCCTACTGAAGCTTTCTTT. Its protein product is CASRVPGTGPTEAFF.

The chain combines TRBV27 with TRBJ1-5, with a weak D call TRBD1 (5 bases). Trimming cost V 6 bases and J 4 bases, with 13 bases left between them. Per germline, CDR1 MNHEY and CDR2 SMNVEV (reference sequence). The CDR3 has 14 amino acids. Written as DNA, the CDR3 is TGTGCCAGCAGCGGGACTCCTGGGAATCAGCCCCAGCATTTT. As protein: CASSGTPGNQPQHF.

V and J are TRBV29-1 and TRBJ2-5; 9 positions agree with TRBD1. There are 14 residues in the CDR3. Germline loops: CDR1 SQVTM, CDR2 ANQGSEA. Trimming at V came to 5 bases and at J to 1 base, leaving 5 bases not matched to a gene. This CDR3 is CSVWDRAVQETQYF. CDR3 nucleotide sequence: TGCAGCGTTTGGGACAGGGCTGTCCAAGAGACCCAGTACTTC. Filled out from reference TRBV29-1 and TRBJ2-5, the complete variable domain reads SAVISQKPSRDICQRGTSLTIQCQVDSQVTMMFWYRQQPGQSLTLIATANQGSEATYESGFVIDKFPISRPNLTFSTLTVSNMSPEDSSIYLCSVWDRAVQETQYFGPGTRLLVL.

The rearrangement joins TRBV28 to TRBJ1-4; D may be TRBD1 (6 bases). Germline V gives CDR1 MDHEN, CDR2 SYDVKM. This CDR3 spans 13 amino acids. Trimming pared 1 base from V and 10 bases from J, leaving 10 bases between. This CDR3 reads CASSLSGVGKLFF. DNA for the CDR3: TGTGCCAGCAGTTTATCAGGGGTCGGAAAACTGTTTTTT.

This chain connects TRBV5-4 to TRBJ2-7; the D gene is possibly TRBD1 (6 bases). V was pared by 4 bases and J by 1 base, with 21 bases between. Germline CDR1 SGHNT, CDR2 YYREEE (reference sequence). This CDR3 spans 17 amino acids. DNA of the CDR3: TGTGCCAGCAGCCCGCCCCCTACAGGGTTGCGGTCCTACGAGCAGTACTTC. Residues: CASSPPPTGLRSYEQYF. The full variable domain, with the rest looked up from reference TRBV5-4 and TRBJ2-7, is ETGVTQSPTHLIKTRGQQVTLRCSSQSGHNTVSWYQQALGQGPQFIFQYYREEENGRGNFPPRFSGLQFPNYSSELNVNALELDDSALYLCASSPPPTGLRSYEQYFGPGTRLTVT.

V is TRBV5-1 and J is TRBJ1-2, with TRBD1 matching over 9 bases. CDR3 length equals 15 residues. Losses at the gene ends were 3 bases for V and 3 bases for J; bases not matched to a gene: 6. Germline V gene lookup returns CDR1 SGHRS and CDR2 YFSETQ. DNA of the CDR3: TGCGCCAGCAGCTCGAGTACAGGGGGCTACTATGGCTACACCTTC. Amino acid sequence: CASSSSTGGYYGYTF.

The V call is TRBV30, the J call TRBJ2-7; 8 bases are shared with TRBD1. The CDR3 loop spans 12 amino acids. Germline V gene lookup returns CDR1 GTSNPN and CDR2 SVGIG (reference sequence). V was pared by 7 bases and J by 3 bases, with 5 bases of the junction left unmatched. CDR3 DNA sequence: TGTGCCTTGACAGGGGATCTCTACGAGCAGTACTTC. Protein product: CALTGDLYEQYF.

Comment on this clone: Other DNA sequences in this sample translate to the same CDR3. This sequence joins TRBV5-1 and TRBJ1-2; 9 bases align to TRBD1. Germline V gene sequence: CDR1 SGHRS, CDR2 YFSETQ. This CDR3 has 14 amino acids. Germline trimming cut 0 bases from V and 8 bases from J; bases unmatched to any gene: 5. In DNA form, the CDR3 reads TGCGCCAGCAGCTTGGGGACAGGGGCGCGGGGCTACACCTTC. Translating gives CASSLGTGARGYTF.

The CDR3 spells CASSNGARTSGRAGSYNEQFF. The CDR3 DNA follows: TGCGCCAGCAGCAACGGGGCCCGGACTAGCGGGAGGGCGGGGTCCTACAATGAGCAGTTCTTC. V usage is TRBV5-1 and J usage is TRBJ2-1; 15 bases are shared with TRBD2. V lost 4 bases, J lost 1 base, and 15 bases stayed unmatched. This CDR3 contains 21 residues. Germline-derived CDR1 and CDR2 are SGHRS and YFSETQ. The variable domain in full, with the rest retrieved from reference TRBV5-1 and TRBJ2-1, is KAGVTQTPRYLIKTRGQQVTLSCSPISGHRSVSWYQQTPGQGLQFLFEYFSETQRNKGNFPGRFSGRQFSNSRSEMNVSTLELGDSALYLCASSNGARTSGRAGSYNEQFFGPGTRLTVL.

This chain links TRBV6-5 with TRBJ1-2, with D maybe TRBD1 (5 bases). V lost 5 bases and J 7 bases, leaving 17 bases between the germline ends. The V gene's germline CDR1 is MNHEY and CDR2 SVGAGI. The CDR3 length is 14 residues. CDR3 in amino acids: CASSPQGGGAGYTF. CDR3 in DNA: TGTGCCAGCAGTCCTCAGGGAGGTGGGGCTGGCTACACCTTC.

This chain joins TRBV29-1 and TRBJ2-7; 8 bases align to TRBD2. Germline-derived CDR1 and CDR2 are SQVTM and ANQGSEA. This CDR3 contains 15 residues. The ends lost 6 bases at V and 6 bases at J; junction bases unmatched: 16. CDR3 protein: CSVLSGINQKSEQYF. The DNA for the CDR3 is TGCAGCGTCCTTAGCGGGATTAATCAAAAAAGCGAGCAGTACTTC.

The V and J genes are TRBV29-1 and TRBJ2-3; TRBD2 might be the D (5 bases). The CDR3 consists of 21 residues. Germline CDR1 reads SQVTM; CDR2 reads ANQGSEA. V lost 0 bases, J lost 7 bases, and 35 bases lay in between. The CDR3 DNA is TGCAGCGTTGAAGATTTTGAGGGTAGCGCGTCGAACCTCACGTCCCTTAATACGCAGTATTTT. This gives the protein CSVEDFEGSASNLTSLNTQYF.

The chain uses TRBV30 and TRBJ2-2, with D unresolved. This CDR3 region has 13 residues. CDR1 GTSNPN and CDR2 SVGIG come from the germline V gene (reference sequence). V lost 4 bases and J lost 6, with 12 bases in between. The CDR3 bases are TGTGCCTGGACCCCCGGGTGGGCCGGGGAGCTGTTTTTT. Residues: CAWTPGWAGELFF.

The chain links TRBV11-3 to TRBJ2-2; a possible D gene is TRBD1 (5 bases). The germline V gene encodes CDR1 SGHNT and CDR2 YENEEA. V lost 2 bases to trimming and J lost 3 bases, with 10 bases between them. The CDR3 contains 15 residues. CDR3 sequence (DNA): TGTGCCAGCAGCTTACAGGGCAAACACACCGGGGAGCTGTTTTTT. Protein product: CASSLQGKHTGELFF. Full variable domain (missing parts from reference TRBV11-3 and TRBJ2-2): EAGVVQSPRYKIIEKKQPVAFWCNPISGHNTLYWYLQNLGQGPELLIRYENEEAVDDSQLPKDRFSAERLKGVDSTLKIQPAELGDSAVYLCASSLQGKHTGELFFGEGSRLTVL.

The chain joins TRBV5-1 to TRBJ2-1, with TRBD2 matching over 10 bases. The germline gives CDR1 SGHRS, CDR2 YFSETQ. The V segment lost 0 bases and the J segment 5 bases; nucleotides outside the gene matches: 5. The CDR3 runs 16 residues. In DNA, the CDR3 is TGCGCCAGCAGCTTGGGATTAGCGGGGGGTCACAATGAGCAGTTCTTC. Protein: CASSLGLAGGHNEQFF.

CDR3 residues: CASSLSNTEAFF. CDR3 coding DNA: TGTGCCAGCAGCCTCTCGAACACTGAAGCTTTCTTT. The chain is built from TRBV6-1 and TRBJ1-1; D uncertain. CDR3 length: 12 amino acids. Trimming shortened V by 6 bases and J by 1 base, and 6 bases separated the two germline ends. Germline lookup yields CDR1 MNHNS and CDR2 SASEGT.

This clone was detected only a few times. The chain recombines TRBV29-1 with TRBJ2-3, with TRBD2 identical over 14 bases. There are 15 residues in the CDR3. The V segment lost 6 bases and the J segment 4 bases; nucleotides outside the gene matches: 6. Per the germline V gene, CDR1 is SQVTM and CDR2 is ANQGSEA. CDR3 loop: CSVAGLAGAPDTQYF. CDR3 nucleotide sequence: TGCAGCGTGGCGGGACTAGCGGGAGCCCCAGATACGCAGTATTTT.

The rearrangement joins TRBV9 to TRBJ2-3; D may be TRBD2 (6 bases). With 3 bases removed from V and 7 bases from J, the gap between germline ends came to 18 bases. The V gene's germline CDR1 is SGDLS and CDR2 YYNGEE. The CDR3 is made up of 15 amino acids. DNA for the CDR3: TGTGCCAGCAGCGGCGGGACTGCCTCTCGCTATACGCAGTATTTT. Translating it yields CASSGGTASRYTQYF.

V is TRBV11-2 and J is TRBJ1-2; unclear D gene. The CDR3 is 13 residues long. Germline assignment: CDR1 SGHAT and CDR2 FQNNGV. Trimming left V 5 bases short and J 6 bases short, with 13 bases between. The chain's CDR3 is CASSISTDHGYTF. The CDR3 DNA sequence: TGTGCCAGCAGCATATCCACAGACCATGGCTACACCTTC.

The chain links TRBV27 to TRBJ1-4; 7 nucleotides match TRBD1. This CDR3 is 18 amino acids long. Germline CDR1 MNHEY, CDR2 SMNVEV (reference sequence). Trimming removed 0 bases from V and 0 bases from J; junction bases left unmatched: 7. CDR3 residues: CASSLSIARGATNEKLFF. The CDR3 region has the DNA TGTGCCAGCAGTTTATCGATAGCCAGGGGGGCAACTAATGAAAAACTGTTTTTT.